This TCR beta chain was retrieved from a study of naive and memory T cell subsets. Overall study findings and caveats: From naive to CM, EM and EMRA, diversity decreased and Gini increased.

This clonotype has more than one count but fewer than ten. What it binds is not known. V lost 5 bases and J 6 bases, leaving 15 bases between the germline ends. This CDR3 is built from 14 residues. An equimolar mix of two oligonucleotides served as the beta constant-region primer for TRBC1 and TRBC2. Four rounds of PCR amplified the ligated cDNA using nested alpha and beta constant-region primers plus SP2. TCRdb independently ran MiXCR on the UMI-ligation and nested PCR reads; one entry per CDR3 protein. The sample carries 150,000 or so distinct CDR3 sequences, over 15% recorded once. Sequential positive selection took CD4 T cells first, then CD8 T cells. Cells stained for CD3, CD4, CD8, CD45RA, CD27 and viability were sorted into four CD45RA/CD27 subsets.

The source material was naive CD4+ T cells from blood. V gene TRBV12-3 or TRBV12-4 combines with J gene TRBJ2-3; D perhaps matches TRBD2 (6 bases). The sequence was collected from a human donor in good health. Here the CDR3 reads CASSIWTTMDTQYF. The CDR3, as DNA: TGTGCCAGCAGTATATGGACTACTATGGATACGCAGTATTTT.